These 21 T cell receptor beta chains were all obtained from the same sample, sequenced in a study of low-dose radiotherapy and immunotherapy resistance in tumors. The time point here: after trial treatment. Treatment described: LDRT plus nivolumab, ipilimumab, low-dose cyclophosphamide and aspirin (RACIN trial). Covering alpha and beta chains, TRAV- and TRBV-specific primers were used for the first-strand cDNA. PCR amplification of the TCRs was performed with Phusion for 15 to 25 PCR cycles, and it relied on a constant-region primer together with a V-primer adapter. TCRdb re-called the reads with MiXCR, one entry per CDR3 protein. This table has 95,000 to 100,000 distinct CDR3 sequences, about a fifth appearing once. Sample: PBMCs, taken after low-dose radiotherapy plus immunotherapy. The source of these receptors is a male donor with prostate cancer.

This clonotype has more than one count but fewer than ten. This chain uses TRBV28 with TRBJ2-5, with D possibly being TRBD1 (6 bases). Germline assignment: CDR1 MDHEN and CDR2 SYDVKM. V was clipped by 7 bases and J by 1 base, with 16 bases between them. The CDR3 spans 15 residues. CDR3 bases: TGTGCCAGCAAAAAGCTGGACAGATCCCAAGAGACCCAGTACTTC. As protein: CASKKLDRSQETQYF.

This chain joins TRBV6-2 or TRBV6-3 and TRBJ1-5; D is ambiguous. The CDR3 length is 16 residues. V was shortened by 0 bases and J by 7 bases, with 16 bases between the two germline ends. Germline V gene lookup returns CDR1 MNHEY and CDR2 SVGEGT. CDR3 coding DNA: TGTGCCAGCAGTTACTCGTTCCGGCCTTGGTGGCAGCCCCAGCATTTT. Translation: CASSYSFRPWWQPQHF.

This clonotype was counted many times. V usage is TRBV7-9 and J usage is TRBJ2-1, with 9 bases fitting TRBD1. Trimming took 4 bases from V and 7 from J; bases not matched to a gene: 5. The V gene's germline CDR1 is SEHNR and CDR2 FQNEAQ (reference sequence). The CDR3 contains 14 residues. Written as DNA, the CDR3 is TGTGCCAGCAGCTCCAACAGGGGGCGGAATGAGCAGTTCTTC. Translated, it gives CASSSNRGRNEQFF.

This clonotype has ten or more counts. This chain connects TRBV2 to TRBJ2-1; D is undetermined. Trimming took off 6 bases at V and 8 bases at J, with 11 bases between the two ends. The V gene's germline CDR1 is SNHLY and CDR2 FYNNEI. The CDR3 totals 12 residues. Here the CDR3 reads CASSYLRHEQFF. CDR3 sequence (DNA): TGTGCCAGCAGCTACTTGAGGCATGAGCAGTTCTTC.

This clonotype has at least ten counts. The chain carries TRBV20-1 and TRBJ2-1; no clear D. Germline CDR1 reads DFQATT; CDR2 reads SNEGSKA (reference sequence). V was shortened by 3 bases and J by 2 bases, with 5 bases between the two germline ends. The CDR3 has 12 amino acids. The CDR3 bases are TGCAGTGCTAGTCCTACCTACAATGAGCAGTTCTTC. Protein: CSASPTYNEQFF.

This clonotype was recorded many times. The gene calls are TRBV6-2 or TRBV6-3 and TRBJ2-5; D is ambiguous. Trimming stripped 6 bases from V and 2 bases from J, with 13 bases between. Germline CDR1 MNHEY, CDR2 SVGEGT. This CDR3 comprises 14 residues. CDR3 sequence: CASRNDGRQETQYF. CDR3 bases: TGTGCCAGCAGGAACGACGGAAGACAAGAGACCCAGTACTTC.

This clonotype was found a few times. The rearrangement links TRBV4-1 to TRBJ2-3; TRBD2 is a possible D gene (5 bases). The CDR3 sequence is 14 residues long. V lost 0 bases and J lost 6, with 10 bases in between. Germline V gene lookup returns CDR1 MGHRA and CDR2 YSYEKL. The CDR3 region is CASSQETIRDTQYF. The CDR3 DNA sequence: TGCGCCAGCAGCCAAGAGACTATCAGGGATACGCAGTATTTT.

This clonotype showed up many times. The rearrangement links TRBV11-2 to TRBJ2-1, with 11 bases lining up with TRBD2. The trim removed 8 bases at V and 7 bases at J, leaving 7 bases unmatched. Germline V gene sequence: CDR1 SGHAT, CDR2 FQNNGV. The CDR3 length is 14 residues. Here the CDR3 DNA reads TGTGCCAGCGGTAGCGGGGGGGCCTGGAATGAGCAGTTCTTC. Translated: CASGSGGAWNEQFF.

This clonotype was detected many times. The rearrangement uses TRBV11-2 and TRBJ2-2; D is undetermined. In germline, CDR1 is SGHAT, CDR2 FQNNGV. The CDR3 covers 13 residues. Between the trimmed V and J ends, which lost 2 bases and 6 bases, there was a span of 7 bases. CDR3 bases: TGTGCCAGCAGCTTAAGTCGGGCCGGGGAGCTGTTTTTT. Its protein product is CASSLSRAGELFF.

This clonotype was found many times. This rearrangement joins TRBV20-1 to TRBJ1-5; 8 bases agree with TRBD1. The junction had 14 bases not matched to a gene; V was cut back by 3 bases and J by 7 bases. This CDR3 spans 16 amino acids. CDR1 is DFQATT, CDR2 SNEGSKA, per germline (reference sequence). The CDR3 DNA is TGCAGTGCTAGCCTAGGTCCGGACAGGGCCCGGCAGCCCCAGCATTTT. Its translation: CSASLGPDRARQPQHF.

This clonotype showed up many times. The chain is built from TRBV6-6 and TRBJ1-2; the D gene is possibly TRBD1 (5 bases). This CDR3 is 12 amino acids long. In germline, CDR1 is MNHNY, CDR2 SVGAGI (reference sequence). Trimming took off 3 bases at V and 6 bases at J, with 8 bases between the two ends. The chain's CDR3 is CASSYGTDGYTF. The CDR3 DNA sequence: TGTGCCAGCAGTTATGGGACGGATGGCTACACCTTC.

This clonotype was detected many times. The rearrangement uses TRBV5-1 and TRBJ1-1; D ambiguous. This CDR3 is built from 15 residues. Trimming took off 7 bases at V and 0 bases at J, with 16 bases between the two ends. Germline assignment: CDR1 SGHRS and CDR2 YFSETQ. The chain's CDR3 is CASVGGSTVNTEAFF. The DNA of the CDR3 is TGCGCCAGCGTTGGAGGGTCCACCGTGAACACTGAAGCTTTCTTT.

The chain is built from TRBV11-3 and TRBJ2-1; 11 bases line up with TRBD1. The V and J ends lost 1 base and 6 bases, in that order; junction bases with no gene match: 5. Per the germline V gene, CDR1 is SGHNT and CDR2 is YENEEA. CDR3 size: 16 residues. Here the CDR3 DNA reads TGTGCCAGCAGCTTAGGACCGGGACAGGGGGTCAATGAGCAGTTCTTC. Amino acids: CASSLGPGQGVNEQFF.

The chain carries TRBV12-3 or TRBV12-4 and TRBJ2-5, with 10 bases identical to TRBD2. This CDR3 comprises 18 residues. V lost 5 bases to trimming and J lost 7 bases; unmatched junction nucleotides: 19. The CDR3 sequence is CASSPKATSGARYRTQYF. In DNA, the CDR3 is TGTGCCAGCAGTCCCAAGGCTACTAGCGGGGCCCGGTATCGGACCCAGTACTTC.

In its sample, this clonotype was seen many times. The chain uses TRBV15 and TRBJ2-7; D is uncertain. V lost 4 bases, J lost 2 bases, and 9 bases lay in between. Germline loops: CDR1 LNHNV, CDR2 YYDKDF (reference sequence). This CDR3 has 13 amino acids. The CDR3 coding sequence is TGTGCCACCAGCATTGACCGAACCTACGAGCAGTACTTC. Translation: CATSIDRTYEQYF.

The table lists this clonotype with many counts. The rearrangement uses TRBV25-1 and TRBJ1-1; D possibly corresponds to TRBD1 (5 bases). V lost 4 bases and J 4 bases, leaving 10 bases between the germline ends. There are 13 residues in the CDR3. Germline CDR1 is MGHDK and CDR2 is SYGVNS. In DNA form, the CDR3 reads TGTGCCAGCAGTGTCAGGGCAGTCACTGAAGCTTTCTTT. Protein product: CASSVRAVTEAFF.

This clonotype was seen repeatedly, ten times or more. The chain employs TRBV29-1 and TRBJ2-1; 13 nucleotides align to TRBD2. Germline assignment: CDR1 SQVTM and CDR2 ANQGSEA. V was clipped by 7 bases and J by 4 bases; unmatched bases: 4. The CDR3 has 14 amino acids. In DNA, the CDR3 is TGCAGCGCCAGACTAGCGGGGGGTTACAATGAGCAGTTCTTC. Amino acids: CSARLAGGYNEQFF.

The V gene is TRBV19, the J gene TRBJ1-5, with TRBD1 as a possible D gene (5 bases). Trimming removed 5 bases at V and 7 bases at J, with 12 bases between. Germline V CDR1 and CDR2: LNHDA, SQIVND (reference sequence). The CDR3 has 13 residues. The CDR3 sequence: CASSVTDMQPQHF. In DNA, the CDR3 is TGTGCCAGTAGTGTGACAGACATGCAGCCCCAGCATTTT.

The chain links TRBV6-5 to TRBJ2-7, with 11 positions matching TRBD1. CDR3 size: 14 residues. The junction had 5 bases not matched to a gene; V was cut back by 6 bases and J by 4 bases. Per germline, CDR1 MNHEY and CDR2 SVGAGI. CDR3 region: CASRRGQGAYEQYF. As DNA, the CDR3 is TGTGCCAGCAGACGCGGACAGGGGGCATACGAGCAGTACTTC.

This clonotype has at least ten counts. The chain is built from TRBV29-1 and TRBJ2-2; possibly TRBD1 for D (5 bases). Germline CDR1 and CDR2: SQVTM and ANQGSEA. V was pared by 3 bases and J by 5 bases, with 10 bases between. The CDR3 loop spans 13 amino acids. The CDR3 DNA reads TGCAGCGTTGACAAAACAGGAACCGGGGAGCTGTTTTTT. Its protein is CSVDKTGTGELFF.

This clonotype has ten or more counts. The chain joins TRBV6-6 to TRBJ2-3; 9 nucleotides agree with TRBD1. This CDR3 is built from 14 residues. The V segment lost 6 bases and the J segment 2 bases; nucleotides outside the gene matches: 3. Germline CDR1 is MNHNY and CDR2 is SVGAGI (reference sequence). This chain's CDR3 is CASSHRGLTDTQYF. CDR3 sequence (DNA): TGTGCCAGCAGCCACAGGGGGCTCACAGATACGCAGTATTTT.